Following are 4 T cell receptor beta chains from one sample sequenced in a study of T cells in Graves' hyperthyroidism and ophthalmopathy (dated by TCRdb to between 2018 and 2021). Library preparation was by multiplex PCR. The sequencer listed for this sample is Illumina HiSeq 2000. Amplification of TCR beta CDR3 regions was carried out from RNA transcripts. The first round of RT-PCR for the TCR CDR3 was performed with the HTBI primer set and the Qiagen OneStep RT-PCR kit. TCRdb took the public reads, trimmed them with fastp at Q25, ran MiXCR for clone calling and kept in-frame beta chains. Under each unique CDR3 protein, matching rows form one entry showing the most common genes and DNA. This sample holds around 610,000 distinct CDR3 sequences; roughly 14% were observed only once. The ten largest clones capture 4% to 5.5% of the sample. Sequenced input: blood. The receptors derive from a woman in her forties with Graves' ophthalmopathy.

At least ten counts were recorded for this clonotype. The genes are TRBV28 and TRBJ2-7, with D hard to call. Germline CDR1 and CDR2: MDHEN and SYDVKM. This CDR3 comprises 11 residues. V was pared by 7 bases and J by 7 bases, with 11 bases between. For the CDR3, the DNA is TGTGCCAGCAAAACATGGGGTGAGCAGTACTTC. This codes for CASKTWGEQYF.

In this sample, this clonotype turned up many times. The genes are TRBV28 and TRBJ2-5; D is perhaps TRBD2 (5 bases). Germline values: CDR1 MDHEN, CDR2 SYDVKM. V lost 3 bases, J lost 5 bases, and 10 bases lay in between. CDR3 size: 13 residues. The CDR3 protein is CASSFYPGETQYF. Here the CDR3 DNA reads TGTGCCAGCAGTTTTTATCCGGGGGAGACCCAGTACTTC.

This clonotype appeared a few times. V and J are TRBV4-3 and TRBJ2-7; 8 nucleotides agree with TRBD2. CDR1 and CDR2 (germline): LGHNA, YSLEER. J lost 3 bases, V lost 1 base, and 5 bases had no gene match. The CDR3 totals 15 residues. The CDR3 DNA reads TGCGCCAGCAGCCAAGGAATAGCGGGGTACTACGAGCAGTACTTC. Translation: CASSQGIAGYYEQYF.

The chain recombines TRBV2 with TRBJ1-1; D unresolved. Germline-derived CDR1 and CDR2 are SNHLY and FYNNEI. V shed 10 bases and J shed 6 bases, with 18 bases lying between them. The CDR3 is made up of 13 amino acids. CDR3 in DNA: TGTGCCAAAAAGGCCGAGAATCGCCCTGAAGCTTTCTTT. Translation: CAKKAENRPEAFF.